This T cell receptor (beta chain) was identified in a study of T cells in Graves' hyperthyroidism and ophthalmopathy. This clonotype was seen a few times. Its antigen is still unknown. This CDR3 is 16 amino acids long. Germline trimming cut 2 bases from V and 4 bases from J; bases unmatched to any gene: 6. Per the germline V gene, CDR1 is SGHTA and CDR2 is FQGNSA. Study outcomes and limitations: Classification by a 13 V-J model distinguished ophthalmopathy from stable hyperthyroidism. Most thyroid clonotypes with frequency above 0.001 were detected in blood.

There were TCR beta CDR3 regions amplified from RNA transcripts. The TCR CDR3 was amplified in a first-round RT-PCR using the HTBI primer set. TCRdb passed the multiplex PCR reads through MiXCR, listing each CDR3 protein once. The table records a few hundred thousand distinct CDR3 sequences, around 16% of them present only once. The sample comprised blood. This receptor was obtained from a woman in her 40s with Graves' ophthalmopathy. The chain carries TRBV7-2 and TRBJ2-2; TRBD1 matches 8 bases. The CDR3 loop reads CASSLQRTGFTGELFF. The CDR3 nucleotides are TGTGCCAGCAGCTTACAAAGGACAGGGTTCACCGGGGAGCTGTTTTTT.